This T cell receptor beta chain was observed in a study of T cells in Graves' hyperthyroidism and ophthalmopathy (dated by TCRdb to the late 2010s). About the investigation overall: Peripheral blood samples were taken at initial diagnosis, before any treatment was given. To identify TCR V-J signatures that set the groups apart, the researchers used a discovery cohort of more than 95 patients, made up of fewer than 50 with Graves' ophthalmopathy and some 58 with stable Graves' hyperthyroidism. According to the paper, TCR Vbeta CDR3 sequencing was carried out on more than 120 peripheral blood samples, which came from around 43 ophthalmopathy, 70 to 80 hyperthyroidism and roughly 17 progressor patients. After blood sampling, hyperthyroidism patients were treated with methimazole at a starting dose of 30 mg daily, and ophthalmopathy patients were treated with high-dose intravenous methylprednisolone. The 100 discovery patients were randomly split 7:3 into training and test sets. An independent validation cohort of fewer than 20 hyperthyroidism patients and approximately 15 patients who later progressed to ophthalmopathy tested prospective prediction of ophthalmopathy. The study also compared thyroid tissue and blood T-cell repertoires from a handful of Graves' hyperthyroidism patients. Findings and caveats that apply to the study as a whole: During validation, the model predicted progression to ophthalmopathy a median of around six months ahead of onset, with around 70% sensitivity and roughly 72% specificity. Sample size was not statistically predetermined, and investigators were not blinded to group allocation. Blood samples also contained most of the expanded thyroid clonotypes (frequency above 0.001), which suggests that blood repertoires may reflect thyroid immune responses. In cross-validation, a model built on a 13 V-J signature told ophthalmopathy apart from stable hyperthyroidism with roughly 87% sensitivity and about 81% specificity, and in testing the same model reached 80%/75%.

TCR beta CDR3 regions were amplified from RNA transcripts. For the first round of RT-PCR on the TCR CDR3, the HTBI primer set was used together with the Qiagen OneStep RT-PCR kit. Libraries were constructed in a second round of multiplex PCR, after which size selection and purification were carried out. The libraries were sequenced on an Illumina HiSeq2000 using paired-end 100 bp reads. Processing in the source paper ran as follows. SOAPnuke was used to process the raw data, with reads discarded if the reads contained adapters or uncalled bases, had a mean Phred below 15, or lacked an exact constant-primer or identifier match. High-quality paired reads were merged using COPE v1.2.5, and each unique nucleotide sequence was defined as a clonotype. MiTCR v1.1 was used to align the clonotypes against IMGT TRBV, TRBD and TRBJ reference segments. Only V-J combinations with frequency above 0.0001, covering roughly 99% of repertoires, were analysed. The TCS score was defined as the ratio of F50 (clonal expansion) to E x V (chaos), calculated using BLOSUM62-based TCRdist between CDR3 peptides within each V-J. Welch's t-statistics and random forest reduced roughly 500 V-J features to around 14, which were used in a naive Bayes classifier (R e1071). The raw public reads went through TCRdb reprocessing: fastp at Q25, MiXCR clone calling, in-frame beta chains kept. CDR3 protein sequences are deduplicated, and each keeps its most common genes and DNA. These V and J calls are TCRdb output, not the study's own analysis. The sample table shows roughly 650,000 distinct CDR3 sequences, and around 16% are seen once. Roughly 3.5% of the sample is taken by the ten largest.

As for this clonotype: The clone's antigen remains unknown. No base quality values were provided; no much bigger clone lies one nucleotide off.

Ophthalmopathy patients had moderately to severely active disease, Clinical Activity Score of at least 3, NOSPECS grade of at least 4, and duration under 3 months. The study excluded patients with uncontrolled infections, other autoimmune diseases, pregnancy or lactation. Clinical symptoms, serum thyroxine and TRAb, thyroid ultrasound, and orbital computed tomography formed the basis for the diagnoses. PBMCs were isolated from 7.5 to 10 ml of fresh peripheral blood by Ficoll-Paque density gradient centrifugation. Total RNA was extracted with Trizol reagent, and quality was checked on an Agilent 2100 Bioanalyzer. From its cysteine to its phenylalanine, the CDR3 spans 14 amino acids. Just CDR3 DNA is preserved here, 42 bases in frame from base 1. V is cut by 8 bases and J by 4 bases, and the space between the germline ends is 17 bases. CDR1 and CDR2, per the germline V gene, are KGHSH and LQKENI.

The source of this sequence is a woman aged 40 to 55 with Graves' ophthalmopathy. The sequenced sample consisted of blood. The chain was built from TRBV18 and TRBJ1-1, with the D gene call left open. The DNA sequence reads TGTGCCAGCGCGATCCCTTCTGTGAGCACTGAAGCTTTCTTT. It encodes CASAIPSVSTEAFF.